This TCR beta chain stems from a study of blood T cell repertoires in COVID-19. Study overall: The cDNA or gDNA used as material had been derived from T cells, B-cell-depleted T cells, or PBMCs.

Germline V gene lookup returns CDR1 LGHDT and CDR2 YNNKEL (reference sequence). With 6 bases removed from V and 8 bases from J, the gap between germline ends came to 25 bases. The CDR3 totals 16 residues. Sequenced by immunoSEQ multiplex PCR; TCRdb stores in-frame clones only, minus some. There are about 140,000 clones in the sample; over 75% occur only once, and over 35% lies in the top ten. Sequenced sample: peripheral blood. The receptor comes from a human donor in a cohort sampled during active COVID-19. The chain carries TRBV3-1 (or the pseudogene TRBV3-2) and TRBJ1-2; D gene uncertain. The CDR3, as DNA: TGTGCCAGCAGTGCAAGGATTCGAGGGTCGCCGGCGGGCTACACCTTC. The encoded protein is CASSARIRGSPAGYTF.